The 14 T cell receptor beta chains listed next were all sequenced from one sample in a study of blood T cell repertoires in COVID-19. The repertoire was sequenced with immunoSEQ multiplex PCR; TCRdb's copy has only in-frame clones and lacks some. Of some 300,000 clones in the sample, less than 90% were seen once. The sequenced sample was PBMCs or T cells enriched from blood (not recorded which). The receptors come from a woman in her twenties or thirties who had recovered from COVID-19.

This chain uses TRBV29-1 with TRBJ2-5; tentative D call: TRBD1 (6 bases). V gave up 6 bases and J gave up 5 bases, with 19 bases separating them. This CDR3 is 14 amino acids long. Germline V CDR1 and CDR2: SQVTM, ANQGSEA. CDR3 residues: CSVQYRGQGETQYF. The CDR3 DNA sequence: TGCAGCGTACAATACCGGGGTCAGGGGGAGACCCAGTACTTC.

The chain uses TRBV19 and TRBJ1-5, with D tentatively TRBD1 (6 bases). There are 20 residues in the CDR3. Per germline, CDR1 LNHDA and CDR2 SQIVND (reference sequence). Trimming shortened V by 3 bases and J by 0 bases, and 24 bases separated the two germline ends. CDR3 amino acids: CASSIFSSGTTAHSNQPQHF. The CDR3, as DNA: TGTGCCAGTAGTATTTTCAGCTCCGGGACAACGGCCCATAGCAATCAGCCCCAGCATTTT.

The CDR3 DNA sequence: TGTGCCAGCAGCCTAGGGACAGTCTCTGGAAACACCATATATTTT. It translates to CASSLGTVSGNTIYF. V and J are TRBV5-5 and TRBJ1-3; TRBD1 aligns across 7 bases. In germline, CDR1 is SGHKS, CDR2 YYEKEE (reference sequence). This CDR3 contains 15 residues. V lost 4 bases to trimming and J lost 0 bases; unmatched junction nucleotides: 4.

The genes are TRBV5-1 and TRBJ2-3, with 7 bases aligning to TRBD1. Germline loops: CDR1 SGHRS, CDR2 YFSETQ. V lost 4 bases, J lost 1 base, and 0 bases stayed unmatched. The CDR3 extends over 13 amino acids. CDR3 amino acids: CASSGQGTDTQYF. CDR3 DNA sequence: TGCGCCAGCAGCGGACAGGGCACAGATACGCAGTATTTT.

The chain is built from TRBV9 and TRBJ2-4; TRBD2 is a possible D gene (5 bases). The V end was cut by 3 bases, the J end by 1 base, with 8 bases between. This CDR3 spans 14 amino acids. The V gene's germline CDR1 is SGDLS and CDR2 YYNGEE. The CDR3 region is CASSAGGAKNIQYF. The CDR3 nucleotides read TGTGCCAGCAGCGCAGGCGGGGCCAAAAACATTCAGTACTTC.

This chain connects TRBV10-3 to TRBJ2-3; D is unclear. The germline V gene encodes CDR1 ENHRY and CDR2 SYGVKD. The V gene lost 4 bases and the J gene lost 4 bases, with 9 bases spanning the gap. The CDR3 loop spans 13 amino acids. The DNA for the CDR3 is TGTGCCATCAGTGGGCGAGGTGCAGATACGCAGTATTTT. Its translation: CAISGRGADTQYF.

This clone was observed a handful of times. The gene calls are TRBV5-1 and TRBJ2-7, with a tentative D call TRBD2 (5 bases). The CDR3 has 12 amino acids. The V and J ends lost 0 bases and 13 bases respectively, with 14 bases between them. CDR1 and CDR2 (germline): SGHRS, YFSETQ. The CDR3, as DNA: TGCGCCAGCAGCTTGGAGGGCGGGTTGGATTACTTC. It translates to CASSLEGGLDYF.

This chain uses TRBV7-8 with TRBJ2-7, with 10 bases matching TRBD1. This CDR3 has 16 residues. Losses at the gene ends were 5 bases for V and 7 bases for J; bases not matched to a gene: 14. Germline V lookup: CDR1 SGHVS, CDR2 FQNEAQ. Here the CDR3 DNA reads TGTGCCAGCAGCCTCCGGGACAGGGGCCCTATTGGGGAGCAGTACTTC. Translation: CASSLRDRGPIGEQYF.

This clone was seen more than once but under ten times. The chain is built from TRBV12-3 or TRBV12-4 and TRBJ2-2; D remains unclear. The CDR3 is 12 amino acids. The V gene lost 3 bases and the J gene lost 6 bases, with 5 bases spanning the gap. The CDR3 sequence is CASSFGSGELFF. DNA for the CDR3: TGTGCCAGCAGTTTCGGTTCCGGGGAGCTGTTTTTT.

The V gene is TRBV12-3 or TRBV12-4, the J gene TRBJ1-3; D gene ambiguous. The CDR3 runs 12 residues. V dropped 4 bases and J dropped 4 bases, with 5 bases sitting between them. Here the CDR3 reads CASSSEGNTIYF. Here the CDR3 DNA reads TGTGCCAGCAGTTCTGAGGGAAACACCATATATTTT.

This chain uses TRBV28 with TRBJ1-6; the match to TRBD1 covers 7 bases. The CDR3 consists of 15 residues. Germline CDR1 and CDR2: MDHEN and SYDVKM. V trimming: 6 bases; J trimming: 9 bases; junction bases outside the gene matches: 11. The CDR3 region is CASSPTGAGGSPLHF. The CDR3, as DNA: TGTGCCAGCAGCCCGACGGGTGCAGGGGGTTCACCCCTCCACTTT.

The chain uses TRBV5-1 and TRBJ1-2; TRBD1 is a possible D gene (6 bases). Trimming took off 1 base at V and 5 bases at J, with 12 bases between the two ends. Germline lookup yields CDR1 SGHRS and CDR2 YFSETQ. This CDR3 is built from 14 residues. The CDR3 bases are TGCGCCAGCAGCTTGTCGGACAGAGAATATGGCTACACCTTC. Its protein is CASSLSDREYGYTF.

This clone was observed at least ten times. This chain uses TRBV15 with TRBJ1-1, with 8 bases identical to TRBD1. The V segment lost 3 bases and the J segment 3 bases; nucleotides outside the gene matches: 15. Germline lookup yields CDR1 LNHNV and CDR2 YYDKDF (reference sequence). CDR3 size: 18 residues. The CDR3 region is CATSSTKIDDRGHTEAFF. In DNA form, the CDR3 reads TGTGCCACCAGCAGTACCAAAATCGATGACAGGGGTCACACTGAAGCTTTCTTT.

The chain is built from TRBV4-3 and TRBJ2-7; 10 bases align to TRBD1. This CDR3 has 14 residues. With V trimmed by 6 bases and J by 2 bases, 4 bases remained unmatched. Germline CDR1 LGHNA, CDR2 YSLEER. The DNA of the CDR3 is TGCGCCAGCAGGGGACAGGGGACCCCCTACGAGCAGTACTTC. Translating it yields CASRGQGTPYEQYF.